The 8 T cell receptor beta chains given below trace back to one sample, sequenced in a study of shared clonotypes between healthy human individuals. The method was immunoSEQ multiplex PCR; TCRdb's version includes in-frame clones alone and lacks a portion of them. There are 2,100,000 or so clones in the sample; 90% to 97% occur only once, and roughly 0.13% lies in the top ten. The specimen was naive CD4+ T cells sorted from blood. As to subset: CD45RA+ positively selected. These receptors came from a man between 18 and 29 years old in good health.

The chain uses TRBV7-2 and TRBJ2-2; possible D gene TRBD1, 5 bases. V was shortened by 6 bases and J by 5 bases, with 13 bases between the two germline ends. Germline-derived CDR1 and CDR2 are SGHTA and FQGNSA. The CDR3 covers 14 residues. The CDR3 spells CASRKTVVTGELFF. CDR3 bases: TGTGCCAGCAGAAAGACAGTCGTTACCGGGGAGCTGTTTTTT.

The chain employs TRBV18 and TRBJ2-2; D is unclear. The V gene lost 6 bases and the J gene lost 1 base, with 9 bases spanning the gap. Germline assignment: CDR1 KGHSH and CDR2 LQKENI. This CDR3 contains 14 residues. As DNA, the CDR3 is TGTGCCAGCTCTCTTCAGAGGAACACCGGGGAGCTGTTTTTT. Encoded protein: CASSLQRNTGELFF.

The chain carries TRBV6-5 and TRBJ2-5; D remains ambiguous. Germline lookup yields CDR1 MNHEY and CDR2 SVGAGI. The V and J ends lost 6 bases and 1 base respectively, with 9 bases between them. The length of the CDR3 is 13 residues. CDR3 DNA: TGTGCCAGCAGAGGATTAGTCCAAGAGACCCAGTACTTC. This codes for CASRGLVQETQYF.

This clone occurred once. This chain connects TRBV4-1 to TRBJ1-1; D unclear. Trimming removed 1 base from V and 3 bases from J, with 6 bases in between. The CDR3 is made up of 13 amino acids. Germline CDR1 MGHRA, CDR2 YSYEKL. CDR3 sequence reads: CASSQVGDTEAFF. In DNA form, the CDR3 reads TGCGCCAGCAGCCAAGTTGGGGACACTGAAGCTTTCTTT.

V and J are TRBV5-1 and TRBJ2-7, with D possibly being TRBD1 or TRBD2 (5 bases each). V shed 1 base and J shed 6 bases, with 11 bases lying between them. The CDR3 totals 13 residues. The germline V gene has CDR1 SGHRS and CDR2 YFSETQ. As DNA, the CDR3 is TGCGCCAGCAGCTTGCTGGGGACGCTCGAGCAGTACTTC. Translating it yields CASSLLGTLEQYF.

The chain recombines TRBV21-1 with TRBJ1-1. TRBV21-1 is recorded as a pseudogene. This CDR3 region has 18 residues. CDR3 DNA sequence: TGTGCCAGCAGCAAATGTTTAAAGCGGGGGACAGCGAACACTGAAGCTTTCTTT. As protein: CASSKCLKRGTANTEAFF.

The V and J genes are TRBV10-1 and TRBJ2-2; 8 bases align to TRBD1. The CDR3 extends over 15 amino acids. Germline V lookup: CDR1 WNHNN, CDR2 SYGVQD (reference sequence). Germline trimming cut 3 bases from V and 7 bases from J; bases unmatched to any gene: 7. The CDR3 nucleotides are TGCGCCAGCAGTGATAAACAGGGGGATGTCGGGGAGCTGTTTTTT. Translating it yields CASSDKQGDVGELFF.

CDR3 residues: CARSFGISGANVLTF. The CDR3, as DNA: TGTGCCAGAAGCTTCGGAATATCTGGGGCCAACGTCCTGACTTTC. The rearrangement joins TRBV5-3 to TRBJ2-6; D gene ambiguous. TRBV5-3 is an ORF for which the function is uncertain. This CDR3 is 15 amino acids long. V was clipped by 2 bases and J by 1 base, with 7 bases between them.